The sequence of this TCR beta chain was determined in a study of blood T cell repertoires in COVID-19. Study in general: From T cells, B-cell-depleted T cells, or PBMCs came the material, which was cDNA or gDNA.

Authors' data handling: Cell counts per sample came from amplifying reference gene primers. Using immunoSEQ multiplex PCR, the repertoire was profiled, and TCRdb retains in-frame clones only, with some absent. For V, J and clone size, that table is used; D and trimming come from the DNA. The repertoire holds under 250,000 clones, with 80% to 85% as singletons. The junction had 4 bases not matched to a gene; V was cut back by 0 bases and J by 5 bases. Germline V gives CDR1 MNHNS, CDR2 SASEGT. The CDR3 has 15 residues. The receptor was isolated from a woman aged 18-29 years with acute or convalescent COVID-19. The chain has TRBV6-1 and TRBJ2-7, with 10 bases lining up with TRBD1. Sequencing was carried out using peripheral blood. DNA for the CDR3: TGTGCCAGCAGTGAAGCGGGACAGGGGATTAACGAGCAGTACTTC. It codes for CASSEAGQGINEQYF.